These 30 T cell receptor beta chains were all obtained from the same sample, sequenced in a study of blood T cell repertoires in COVID-19. Profiled with immunoSEQ multiplex PCR; TCRdb holds only in-frame clones, not every one. There are approximately 46,000 clones in the sample; roughly 89% occur only once, and approximately 3% lies in the top ten. Sequenced sample: peripheral blood. These receptor sequences come from a man in his fifties with active COVID-19.

V is TRBV5-1 and J is TRBJ1-4; D is undetermined. CDR1 and CDR2 from the germline V gene are SGHRS and YFSETQ. This CDR3 is built from 12 residues. V was cut by 3 bases and J by 13 bases, with 13 bases left in between. CDR3 coding DNA: TGCGCCAGCAGCTATGACAAGTTCAGACTGTTTTTT. Translating gives CASSYDKFRLFF.

The V gene is TRBV28, the J gene TRBJ1-2; D gene uncertain. Germline-derived CDR1 and CDR2 are MDHEN and SYDVKM. Trimming left V 9 bases short and J 2 bases short, with 13 bases between. The CDR3 has 13 amino acids. The CDR3 sequence is CASGGGKNYGYTF. The CDR3 DNA reads as TGTGCCAGTGGAGGAGGGAAAAACTATGGCTACACCTTC.

This chain joins TRBV6-5 and TRBJ2-1; TRBD2 is a possible D gene (5 bases). The CDR3 sequence is 12 residues long. Trimming removed 7 bases from V and 9 bases from J, with 13 bases in between. CDR1 and CDR2 from the germline V gene are MNHEY and SVGAGI. CDR3 in amino acids: CASTKSSGEQFF. The DNA of the CDR3 is TGTGCCAGCACTAAGTCGAGCGGTGAGCAGTTCTTC.

The chain recombines TRBV14 with TRBJ2-4; a possible D gene is TRBD1 (6 bases). The CDR3 contains 13 residues. The germline gives CDR1 SGHDN, CDR2 FVKESK. Trimming pared 3 bases from V and 7 bases from J, leaving 10 bases between. CDR3 loop: CASSQGAGNIQYF. The CDR3 bases are TGTGCCAGCAGCCAGGGGGCAGGGAACATTCAGTACTTC.

The chain carries TRBV2 and TRBJ1-5; 7 bases map to TRBD1. The CDR3 runs 15 residues. Germline lookup yields CDR1 SNHLY and CDR2 FYNNEI. Unmatched junction bases numbered 10, after V lost 10 bases and J lost 1 base. Here the CDR3 DNA reads TGTGCCACCGCGGCAGGGGGTAACAGCAATCAGCCCCAGCATTTT. This translates into CATAAGGNSNQPQHF.

V and J are TRBV5-3 and TRBJ2-7; 8 bases fit TRBD1. TRBV5-3 is an open reading frame, and its role is uncertain. With 0 bases clipped from V and 4 bases from J, the junction kept 12 bases outside the gene matches. The CDR3 has 17 amino acids. The CDR3 DNA reads TGTGCCAGAAGCTTGGTCTCCGGGGACAGGCCACTGTACGAGCAGTACTTC. This translates into CARSLVSGDRPLYEQYF.

This clone was seen once. V usage is TRBV2 and J usage is TRBJ2-1; weak D call: TRBD2 (5 bases). Trimming pared 1 base from V and 7 bases from J, leaving 14 bases between. CDR1 SNHLY and CDR2 FYNNEI come from the germline V gene. The CDR3 is made up of 15 amino acids. Here the CDR3 DNA reads TGTGCCAGCAGTGAAGGGGTAGCGCTTATAAATGAGCAGTTCTTC. It encodes CASSEGVALINEQFF.

This clone appeared a few times. The genes are TRBV7-9 and TRBJ2-7; TRBD2 agrees at 7 bases. V shed 4 bases, J shed 7 bases, and the junction held 4 bases outside the gene matches. Germline V gene sequence: CDR1 SEHNR, CDR2 FQNEAQ (reference sequence). The CDR3 is 12 amino acids. The CDR3 DNA is TGTGCCAGCAGCTCCCTCGGGAGGGAGCAGTACTTC. Its protein product is CASSSLGREQYF.

This chain uses TRBV10-3 with TRBJ2-7; tentative D call: TRBD2 (5 bases). Trimming removed 0 bases from V and 6 bases from J, with 12 bases in between. CDR1 ENHRY and CDR2 SYGVKD come from the germline V gene. The CDR3 has 14 residues. The CDR3 region has the DNA TGTGCCATCAGTGAGTCGGGAGATATCTCCGAGCAGTACTTC. This gives the protein CAISESGDISEQYF.

The V and J genes are TRBV9 and TRBJ1-5; a possible D gene is TRBD1 (6 bases). This CDR3 region has 15 residues. Per germline, CDR1 SGDLS and CDR2 YYNGEE. With 2 bases removed from V and 4 bases from J, the gap between germline ends came to 13 bases. As DNA, the CDR3 is TGTGCCAGCAGCGTTACAGGGATAACGAATCAGCCCCAGCATTTT. Translation: CASSVTGITNQPQHF.

This chain connects TRBV3-1 (or the pseudogene TRBV3-2) to TRBJ2-7; D remains ambiguous. V was trimmed by 1 base and J by 4 bases, leaving 8 bases between them. The CDR3 consists of 13 residues. Germline V CDR1 and CDR2: LGHDT, YNNKEL (reference sequence). CDR3 sequence: CASSQVAGYEQYF. In DNA form, the CDR3 reads TGTGCCAGCAGCCAAGTAGCCGGGTACGAGCAGTACTTC.

There are a few counts of this clone. This chain connects TRBV14 to TRBJ1-1; D is perhaps TRBD1 (6 bases). Germline V CDR1 and CDR2: SGHDN, FVKESK. V was trimmed by 0 bases and J by 1 base, leaving 9 bases between them. CDR3 size: 15 residues. This CDR3 is CASSQEKGENTEAFF. In DNA form, the CDR3 reads TGTGCCAGCAGCCAAGAGAAGGGGGAGAACACTGAAGCTTTCTTT.

The V gene is TRBV12-2, the J gene TRBJ2-7; the table's D gene call, TRBD1, was not cross checked with the DNA. TRBV12-2 counts as a pseudogene. The CDR3 has 14 residues. The CDR3 coding sequence is TGTGCAAGTCGCGCCGGGACAGGTTCCTACGAGCAGTACTTC. Its protein is CASRAGTGSYEQYF.

In its sample, this clone was seen once. The chain links TRBV6-2 or TRBV6-3 to TRBJ2-3; no definite D call. The germline CDR1 and CDR2 sequences are MNHEY and SVGEGT. V lost 5 bases and J lost 7, with 16 bases in between. This CDR3 comprises 14 residues. The CDR3 here is CASSLNTEPNTQYF. The CDR3 DNA is TGTGCCAGCAGTCTAAATACGGAGCCTAATACGCAGTATTTT.

The rearrangement joins TRBV6-5 to TRBJ1-6; D gene unclear. Per germline, CDR1 MNHEY and CDR2 SVGAGI. This CDR3 is 13 amino acids long. Trimming shortened V by 6 bases and J by 7 bases, and 10 bases separated the two germline ends. The CDR3 is CASRPGQNSPLHF. The CDR3 coding sequence is TGTGCCAGCAGACCCGGTCAAAATTCACCCCTCCACTTT.

The chain carries TRBV4-2 and TRBJ2-1; 7 bases are a match to TRBD1. V dropped 1 base and J dropped 4; count of bases not matched to a gene: 4. The CDR3 sequence is 15 residues long. CDR1 is LGHNA and CDR2 is YNFKEQ in the germline V gene. This CDR3 is CASSQGGQRYNEQFF. CDR3 DNA: TGTGCCAGCAGCCAAGGGGGACAGCGGTACAATGAGCAGTTCTTC.

This clone was seen only once. This chain joins TRBV7-8 and TRBJ1-2; D call uncertain. V lost 4 bases and J lost 8, with 23 bases in between. This CDR3 has 16 residues. Germline V gene sequence: CDR1 SGHVS, CDR2 FQNEAQ. DNA for the CDR3: TGTGCCAGCAGCTCGCGGGCCGATCAAATTTCGGGGGGCTACACCTTC. Translating gives CASSSRADQISGGYTF. Based on the CDR3 plus reference TRBV7-8 and TRBJ1-2, the full variable domain is GAGVSQSPRYKVAKRGQDVALRCDPISGHVSLFWYQQALGQGPEFLTYFQNEAQLDKSGLPSDRFFAERPEGSVSTLKIQRTQQEDSAVYLCASSSRADQISGGYTFGSGTRLTVV.

The chain joins TRBV5-6 to TRBJ2-1, with 8 bases identical to TRBD1. Trimming cost V 2 bases and J 6 bases; bases outside gene matches: 7. CDR3 length: 15 amino acids. Germline V gene data show CDR1 as SGHDT and CDR2 as YYEEEE. CDR3 region: CASSFDRGVGNEQFF. The CDR3 coding sequence is TGTGCCAGCAGCTTCGACAGGGGCGTAGGCAATGAGCAGTTCTTC.

V gene TRBV6-2 or TRBV6-3 combines with J gene TRBJ2-4; 8 nucleotides match TRBD1. The CDR3 length is 14 residues. Per germline, CDR1 MNHEY and CDR2 SVGEGT. The trim removed 0 bases at V and 8 bases at J, leaving 3 bases unmatched. The CDR3 region has the DNA TGTGCCAGCAGTTACTCGGACAGGGCGGACATTCAGTACTTC. Its protein is CASSYSDRADIQYF.

With regard to this clone: Different DNA sequences within this sample yield the same CDR3. This chain joins TRBV12-3 or TRBV12-4 and TRBJ2-1, with D unclear. The length of the CDR3 is 12 residues. V shed 5 bases and J shed 3 bases, with 5 bases lying between them. Here the CDR3 DNA reads TGTGCCAGCAGTCCACTCTACAATGAGCAGTTCTTC. As protein: CASSPLYNEQFF.

J is TRBJ2-1 and V is TRBV10-1; the match to TRBD2 covers 9 bases. J gave up 5 bases and V 3 bases, and 5 bases lay outside the gene matches. Germline values: CDR1 WNHNN, CDR2 SYGVQD (reference sequence). The CDR3 is 15 residues long. The CDR3 reads CASSESSGGNNEQFF. In DNA, the CDR3 is TGCGCCAGCAGTGAATCCAGCGGGGGGAACAATGAGCAGTTCTTC.

About this clone: The sample has other DNA sequences that encode this CDR3 too. The chain couples TRBV6-6 to TRBJ2-5; maybe TRBD1 (6 bases). This CDR3 comprises 13 residues. CDR1 and CDR2 from the germline V gene are MNHNY and SVGAGI (reference sequence). The V end lost 4 bases, the J end lost 4 bases, and 10 bases lay between the germline ends. The CDR3 DNA sequence: TGTGCCAGCAGTTCACAGGGACGAGAGACCCAGTACTTC. Its protein is CASSSQGRETQYF.

The rearrangement joins TRBV3-1 (or the pseudogene TRBV3-2) to TRBJ2-5; TRBD1 is a possible D gene (5 bases). V was trimmed by 1 base and J by 5 bases, leaving 14 bases between them. The CDR3 is 15 amino acids. Germline CDR1 is LGHDT and CDR2 is YNNKEL (reference sequence). CDR3 loop: CASSQVRQGVETQYF. The CDR3 region has the DNA TGTGCCAGCAGCCAAGTCCGGCAGGGCGTTGAGACCCAGTACTTC.

The V and J genes are TRBV12-5 and TRBJ1-6; 7 bases align to TRBD1. Germline V gives CDR1 LGHNT, CDR2 FRNRAP. Trimming at V came to 6 bases and at J to 9 bases, leaving 8 bases not matched to a gene. This CDR3 is built from 14 residues. This CDR3 is CASGWGQGVSPLHF. In nucleotides, the CDR3 is TGTGCTAGTGGCTGGGGGCAGGGGGTTTCACCCCTCCACTTT.

This chain joins TRBV5-5 and TRBJ1-5, with D perhaps matching TRBD1 (6 bases). Trimming stripped 2 bases from V and 5 bases from J, with 8 bases between. Germline values: CDR1 SGHKS, CDR2 YYEKEE (reference sequence). The length of the CDR3 is 13 residues. This CDR3 reads CASSLSGDQPQHF. CDR3 DNA: TGTGCCAGCAGCTTATCAGGGGATCAGCCCCAGCATTTT.

V is TRBV29-1 and J is TRBJ2-7, with TRBD2 matching over 7 bases. This CDR3 comprises 15 residues. V was pared by 4 bases and J by 5 bases, with 14 bases of the junction left unmatched. Germline-derived CDR1 and CDR2 are SQVTM and ANQGSEA. The CDR3 protein is CSVVRGTLGIDEQYF. DNA of the CDR3: TGCAGCGTTGTGCGGGGGACTTTGGGAATTGACGAGCAGTACTTC.

The chain carries TRBV29-1 and TRBJ2-3; 7 nucleotides line up with TRBD1. Losses at the gene ends were 4 bases for V and 4 bases for J; bases not matched to a gene: 8. CDR3 size: 14 residues. CDR1 is SQVTM, CDR2 ANQGSEA, per germline. CDR3 loop: CSVANGQVADTQYF. CDR3 nucleotide sequence: TGCAGCGTTGCGAATGGACAGGTGGCAGATACGCAGTATTTT.

The gene calls are TRBV2 and TRBJ1-3, with 8 nucleotides matching TRBD1. V was clipped by 2 bases and J by 4 bases; unmatched bases: 4. Germline V gene sequence: CDR1 SNHLY, CDR2 FYNNEI. The CDR3 runs 15 residues. CDR3 amino acids: CASSEQGAAGNTIYF. CDR3 bases: TGTGCCAGCAGTGAACAGGGGGCTGCAGGAAACACCATATATTTT.

The rearrangement uses TRBV4-3 and TRBJ2-3, with a weak D call TRBD1 (5 bases). The CDR3 is 16 residues long. Germline CDR1 is LGHNA and CDR2 is YSLEER. V was trimmed by 0 bases and J by 1 base, leaving 11 bases between them. Here the CDR3 reads CASSQDQGSGTDTQYF. The CDR3 nucleotides are TGCGCCAGCAGCCAAGATCAGGGAAGCGGCACAGATACGCAGTATTTT.

This clone has only a few counts. The V and J genes are TRBV7-2 and TRBJ1-5; 7 bases fit TRBD1. The CDR3 contains 15 residues. CDR1 is SGHTA and CDR2 is FQGNSA in the germline V gene. V trimming: 4 bases; J trimming: 3 bases; junction bases outside the gene matches: 6. CDR3 residues: CASSSYRGDNQPQHF. In nucleotides, the CDR3 is TGTGCCAGCAGCTCTTACAGGGGTGACAATCAGCCCCAGCATTTT. The variable domain in full, completed from reference TRBV7-2 and TRBJ1-5, reads GAGVSQSPSNKVTEKGKDVELRCDPISGHTALYWYRQSLGQGLEFLIYFQGNSAPDKSGLPSDRFSAERTGGSVSTLTIQRTQQEDSAVYLCASSSYRGDNQPQHFGDGTRLSIL.